This TCR beta chain emerged from a study of blood T cells in healthy people across ages. The wider study: With template switching, about one barcoded beta molecule was captured per two T cells. Study results and caveats: Estimated diversity across one million T cells was deemed an underestimate. There was no known CMV status for donors, so expanded clonotype changes were possibly confounded.

This clonotype was counted only a few times. Its target is unknown. Combining a sample-barcoded 5' primer with a J-beta primer mix, a second PCR ran for roughly 7 to 12 cycles. A single record per CDR3 protein comes from TCRdb applying MiXCR to the 5' RACE reads. The top ten clones hold under 25% of a sample with approximately 2,000,000 distinct CDR3 sequences, roughly 43% of them seen once. The specimen was blood. The source of this sequence is a human donor in good health.

As DNA, the CDR3 is TGTGCCACCAGCAATCCGGGAGGTGCCTCAACTAATGAAAAACTGTTTTTT. Its protein product is CATSNPGGASTNEKLFF. This chain connects TRBV15 to TRBJ1-4; D call uncertain. The CDR3 covers 17 residues. Germline CDR1 reads LNHNV; CDR2 reads YYDKDF (reference sequence). The V gene lost 4 bases and the J gene lost 0 bases, with 15 bases spanning the gap.